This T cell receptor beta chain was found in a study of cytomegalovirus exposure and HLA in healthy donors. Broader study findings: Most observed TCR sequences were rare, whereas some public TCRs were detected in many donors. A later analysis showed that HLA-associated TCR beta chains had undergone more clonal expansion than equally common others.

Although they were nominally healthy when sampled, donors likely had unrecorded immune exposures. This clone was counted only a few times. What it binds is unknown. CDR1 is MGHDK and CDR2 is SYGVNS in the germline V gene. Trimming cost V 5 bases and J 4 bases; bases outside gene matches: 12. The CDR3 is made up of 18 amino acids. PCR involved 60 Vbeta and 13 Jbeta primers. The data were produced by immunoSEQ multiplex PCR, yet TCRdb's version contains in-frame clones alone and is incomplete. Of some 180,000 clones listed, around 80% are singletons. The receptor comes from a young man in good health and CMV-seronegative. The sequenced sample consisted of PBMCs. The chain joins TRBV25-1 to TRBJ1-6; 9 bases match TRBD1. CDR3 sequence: CASSRSGTGNLYNSPLHF. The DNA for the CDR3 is TGTGCCAGCAGTCGTTCCGGGACAGGGAATCTTTATAATTCACCCCTCCACTTT.